The source of this T cell receptor beta chain is a study of T cells in Graves' hyperthyroidism and ophthalmopathy. The germline V gene encodes CDR1 LNHDA and CDR2 SQIVND (reference sequence). The CDR3 totals 16 residues. V dropped 6 bases and J dropped 0; count of bases not matched to a gene: 7. Amplified TCR beta CDR3 regions derived from RNA transcripts. The HTBI primer set served for first-round RT-PCR of the TCR CDR3. TCRdb ran MiXCR on the multiplex PCR reads and lists one entry per CDR3 protein. The repertoire has about 200,000 distinct CDR3 sequences, approximately 16% of them found once; the top ten carry roughly 44%. An absence of ophthalmopathy progression within 18 months meant stable Graves' hyperthyroidism. Lactation, pregnancy, other autoimmune disease or uncontrolled infection excluded patients. Findings and limits, study-wide: The blood repertoire included most of the expanded thyroid clonotypes above 0.001.

About this clonotype itself: Its antigen remains unknown.

The clonotype comes from a middle-aged man with Graves' hyperthyroidism. The sequenced sample was blood. The chain couples TRBV19 to TRBJ2-2; 7 bases are a match to TRBD2. In DNA, the CDR3 is TGTGCCAGTAGGGCTGGCGGGAGAGCGAACACCGGGGAGCTGTTTTTT. It translates to CASRAGGRANTGELFF.